Listed below are T cell receptor beta chains from one sample, sequenced in a study of metastatic and nonmetastatic thyroid tumors. Using MiXCR, TCRdb reanalyzed the PCR reads. The data show 15,000 or so clones, about an eighth seen once. What was sequenced was blood. These receptors originate from a female donor with papillary thyroid cancer or a benign thyroid nodule (not recorded which). Some clones in this sample may be carry-over from other donors' samples. The CDR3 runs from the conserved cysteine through the conserved F or W. D genes are given only for firm matches. Size is omitted from some rows. Given values are once, few, many or a class for expanded clones.

D gene,V gene,J gene,clone size,CDR3 protein,CDR3 DNA
TRBD2,TRBV28,TRBJ2-2,-,CASSSPGLAGGGTGELFF,TGTGCCAGCAGTTCCCCAGGACTAGCGGGAGGGGGCACCGGGGAGTTGTTTTTT
TRBD1,TRBV10-3,TRBJ2-7,many,CAISAGTGTYEQYF,TGTGCCATCAGTGCCGGGACAGGAACCTACGAGCAGTACTTC
-,TRBV6-2/TRBV6-3,TRBJ1-1,medium-sized,CASSYNVNTEAFF,TGTGCCAGCAGTTATAACGTGAACACTGAAGCTTTCTTT
-,TRBV30,TRBJ2-3,many,CAWSSGQTTDTQYF,TGTGCCTGGAGTTCCGGACAGACGACAGATACGCAGTATTTT
-,TRBV12-3/TRBV12-4,TRBJ1-1,few,CASSSPDGRGVTEAFF,TGTGCCAGCAGTTCGCCAGACGGACGGGGGGTTACTGAAGCTTTCTTT
-,TRBV12-3/TRBV12-4,TRBJ1-5,medium-sized,CASSLGYNQPQHF,TGTGCCAGCAGTTTGGGGTACAATCAGCCCCAGCATTTT
-,TRBV12-3/TRBV12-4,TRBJ1-5,medium-sized,CASTAGGRSQPQHF,TGTGCCAGCACAGCCGGGGGTAGGTCCCAGCCCCAGCATTTT
TRBD1,TRBV20-1,TRBJ1-5,many,CSARDLLTGGNQPQHF,TGCAGTGCTAGAGACCTACTGACAGGGGGCAATCAGCCCCAGCATTTT
-,TRBV12-3/TRBV12-4,TRBJ1-3,many,CASTLGPLPNTIYF,TGTGCCAGCACCTTAGGGCCCCTCCCGAACACCATATATTTT
TRBD1,TRBV11-3,TRBJ2-6,many,CASSSGTGSGANVLTF,TGTGCCAGCAGCTCCGGGACAGGGTCTGGGGCCAACGTCCTGACTTTC
-,TRBV4-2,TRBJ2-1,medium-sized,CASSQEGGIAHNEQFF,TGTGCCAGCAGCCAAGAAGGGGGGATAGCTCACAATGAGCAGTTCTTC
TRBD1,TRBV6-2/TRBV6-3,TRBJ1-2,few,CASSYSWGQGEDGYTF,TGTGCCAGCAGTTACTCGTGGGGACAGGGAGAAGATGGCTACACCTTC
-,TRBV6-4,TRBJ2-2,-,CASSDNENTGELFF,TGTGCCAGCAGTGACAACGAAAACACCGGGGAGCTGTTTTTT
-,TRBV6-2/TRBV6-3,TRBJ2-3,-,CASRPTPGRTYEQYF,TGTGCCAGCAGGCCCACTCCGGGAAGAACCTACGAGCAGTATTTT
TRBD1,TRBV14,TRBJ2-1,many,CASSHTGASYNEQFF,TGTGCCAGCAGCCACACAGGGGCCTCCTACAATGAGCAGTTCTTC
-,TRBV30,TRBJ2-6,many,CAWSVGGANVLTF,TGTGCCTGGAGTGTGGGAGGGGCCAACGTCCTGACTTTC
-,TRBV12-3/TRBV12-4,TRBJ1-1,many,CASRFNRDTEAFF,TGTGCCAGCAGATTTAACAGAGACACTGAAGCTTTCTTT
-,TRBV6-6,TRBJ2-7,medium-sized,CASSSRQGYEQYF,TGTGCCAGCAGTTCTCGGCAGGGTTACGAGCAGTACTTC
-,TRBV6-1,TRBJ2-7,medium-sized,CASSEQASSYEQYF,TGTGCCAGCAGTGAACAGGCCAGCTCCTACGAGCAGTACTTC
TRBD1,TRBV6-5,TRBJ1-2,-,CASSYGTGGNYGYTF,TGTGCCAGCAGTTACGGGACAGGGGGCAACTATGGCTACACCTTC
-,TRBV5-4,TRBJ2-7,many,CASSPGASREQYF,TGTGCCAGCAGCCCGGGGGCTTCGCGGGAGCAGTACTTC
-,TRBV5-1,TRBJ2-1,many,CASRRGVESYNEQFF,TGCGCCAGCAGGCGGGGTGTCGAGTCCTACAATGAGCAGTTCTTC
-,TRBV25-1,TRBJ2-2,many,CASGNTGELFF,TGTGCCAGCGGGAACACCGGGGAGCTGTTTTTT
-,TRBV12-3/TRBV12-4,TRBJ1-1,-,CASCETCPDTEAFF,TGTGCCAGCTGCGAGACATGCCCCGACACTGAAGCTTTCTTT
-,TRBV9,TRBJ1-2,many,CASSVDRGGYTF,TGTGCCAGCAGCGTAGACCGTGGTGGCTACACCTTC
TRBD1,TRBV6-2/TRBV6-3,TRBJ2-7,many,CASSLLGQNYEQYF,TGTGCCAGCAGTCTCTTGGGACAGAACTACGAGCAGTACTTC
-,TRBV25-1,TRBJ2-5,-,CASSGEETQYF,TGTGCCAGCAGTGGGGAAGAGACCCAGTACTTC
-,TRBV27,TRBJ2-3,many,CASSLYVTDTQYF,TGTGCCAGCAGTTTATATGTGACAGATACGCAGTATTTT
TRBD2,TRBV11-2,TRBJ2-5,many,CASSPSGGASGETQYF,TGTGCCAGCAGCCCCAGCGGGGGGGCCTCAGGAGAGACCCAGTACTTC
TRBD1,TRBV24-1,TRBJ2-1,many,CATSDWDSRTYNEQFF,TGTGCCACCAGTGATTGGGACAGTCGCACCTACAATGAGCAGTTCTTC
TRBD2,TRBV29-1,TRBJ2-3,many,CSLRGGSTDTQYF,TGCAGCTTGCGGGGGGGCTCAACAGATACGCAGTATTTT
-,TRBV10-2,TRBJ2-2,-,CASSEFKGTGELFF,TGCGCCAGCAGTGAATTTAAGGGCACCGGGGAGCTGTTTTTT
TRBD2,TRBV15,TRBJ2-2,many,CATSRELADHTGELFF,TGTGCCACCAGCAGAGAACTAGCGGACCACACCGGGGAGCTGTTTTTT
TRBD2,TRBV28,TRBJ2-5,medium-sized,CASSLGGVGWTQYF,TGTGCCAGCAGTTTAGGGGGGGTAGGTTGGACCCAGTACTTC
TRBD2,TRBV7-8,TRBJ2-7,many,CASSPGTSIYEQYF,TGTGCCAGCAGCCCCGGGACTAGTATCTACGAGCAGTACTTC
-,TRBV6-1,TRBJ2-1,-,CAVGRYNERFF,TGTGCCGTGGGGCGCTACAATGAGCGGTTCTTC
-,TRBV3-1,TRBJ2-5,few,CASSQVRAGQETQYF,TGTGCCAGCAGCCAAGTTCGGGCAGGCCAAGAGACCCAGTACTTC
TRBD1,TRBV27,TRBJ2-1,many,CASRKTQTGTEQFF,TGTGCCAGCCGTAAAACCCAGACAGGGACTGAGCAGTTCTTC
-,TRBV7-9,TRBJ2-2,many,CASSDRGSNTGELFF,TGTGCCAGCAGCGACCGGGGGTCGAACACCGGGGAGCTGTTTTTT
TRBD2,TRBV6-2/TRBV6-3,TRBJ2-7,medium-sized,CASSRTSGRTVSYEQYF,TGTGCCAGCAGTAGAACTAGCGGGAGGACCGTATCCTACGAGCAGTACTTC
-,TRBV28,TRBJ1-1,medium-sized,CASSSQGRGNTEAFF,TGTGCCAGCAGTTCCCAGGGAAGAGGGAACACTGAAGCTTTCTTT
-,TRBV15,TRBJ1-5,many,CATSRVTQDQPQHF,TGTGCCACCAGCAGAGTCACCCAGGATCAGCCCCAGCATTTT
TRBD1,TRBV6-1,TRBJ1-1,medium-sized,CASRRGQTNTEAFF,TGTGCCAGCAGGAGGGGACAGACGAACACTGAAGCTTTCTTT
TRBD2,TRBV11-2,TRBJ2-7,-,CASSWTSSEQYF,TGTGCCAGCAGTTGGACTAGCTCCGAGCAGTACTTC
TRBD1,TRBV5-6,TRBJ2-1,many,CASIGGQGAYNEQFF,TGTGCCAGCATTGGGGGACAGGGGGCATACAATGAGCAGTTCTTC
TRBD1,TRBV5-1,TRBJ2-6,-,CASNPFGQGAGGSNVLTF,TGCGCCAGCAATCCATTTGGACAGGGGGCTGGTGGGTCCAACGTCCTGACTTTC
-,TRBV20-1,TRBJ2-5,few,CSARDLGEVETQYF,TGCAGTGCTAGAGATTTGGGGGAGGTGGAGACCCAGTACTTC